This T cell receptor (beta chain) was captured in a study of siplizumab effects on memory and regulatory T cells. Study-level points and caveats: In roughly 80-95% of proliferating CD4+ or CD8+ clones, a naive or memory phenotype could not be assigned.

Sequencing was performed with immunoSEQ multiplex PCR; in TCRdb, only in-frame clones are kept and a portion is missing. The table lists 60,000 or so clones, 90% to 95% of them singletons. Germline CDR1 reads LNHDA; CDR2 reads SQIVND (reference sequence). The CDR3 totals 14 residues. V was pared by 7 bases and J by 4 bases, with 6 bases of the junction left unmatched. Concerning this clone itself: Its antigen is undetermined.

This sequence originates from a human donor in good health. The specimen was CD8+ T cells sorted from blood. The gene calls are TRBV19 and TRBJ1-5; 8 bases align to TRBD1. This CDR3 reads CASKLGTGNQPQHF. The CDR3 DNA reads as TGTGCCAGTAAATTAGGGACAGGTAATCAGCCCCAGCATTTT. Complete variable domain (other parts from reference TRBV19 and TRBJ1-5): DGGITQSPKYLFRKEGQNVTLSCEQNLNHDAMYWYRQDPGQGLRLIYYSQIVNDFQKGDIAEGYSVSREKKESFPLTVTSAQKNPTAFYLCASKLGTGNQPQHFGDGTRLSIL.